This T cell receptor beta chain was identified during a study of cytomegalovirus exposure and HLA in healthy donors. This table comes from immunoSEQ multiplex PCR, and its TCRdb copy is limited to in-frame clones, with some not included. In the table there are 150,000 or so clones, 80% to 90% of which are singletons. General observations from the study: In vitro work confirmed that a few CMV-associated chains recognize CMV antigens. Cytomegalovirus association was assigned to some 160 TCR beta chains. Some public TCRs appeared in many individuals, while most sequences were rare.

Comment on this clone: Its antigen is unknown.

The sequence was obtained from a woman aged 25 to 39 in good health and CMV-seropositive. The sequenced material came from PBMCs.

The CDR3, as DNA: TGTGCTACCTCAGAACAGGGTTTCTCTGGGGCCAACGTCCTGACTTTC. This codes for CATSEQGFSGANVLTF. The V and J genes are TRBV7-7 and TRBJ2-6, with D maybe TRBD1 (6 bases). CDR3 size: 16 residues. Germline V CDR1 and CDR2: SSHAT, FNYEAQ (reference sequence).